This entry features one T cell receptor beta chain sequence. No antigen is known for it. TCR beta sequencing was performed on blood CD8+ and CD4+ T cells. Isolation of CD8+ and CD4+ T cells was performed negatively, whereas enrichment of TEMRA cells was done by FACS. The data stem from a study of CD8 T cells in Susac syndrome. Study findings and constraints: It was acknowledged in the study that the number of individuals who were included in its TCR sequencing and HLA analysis was relatively small.

The CDR3 is made up of 12 amino acids. Germline CDR1 reads DFQATT; CDR2 reads SNEGSKA (reference sequence). The germline V and J ends were trimmed by 4 bases and 3 bases, with 8 bases remaining between them. About 0.5 to 1 ug RNA was reverse transcribed with random hexamers. The amplification used immunoSEQ multiplex PCR on TCR beta CDR3; it spanned 54 Vbeta and 13 Jbeta. Each CDR3 protein gets one entry after TCRdb re-called the immunoSEQ multiplex PCR reads with MiXCR. The sample consists of approximately 170,000 distinct CDR3 sequences, 92% of them appearing once. Specimen: CD4+ T cells from PBMCs. This sequence was found in a human donor in good health. The rearrangement uses TRBV20-1 and TRBJ2-3; no firm D call. The DNA for the CDR3 is TGCAGTGCTACTGACGGAACAGATACGCAGTATTTT. This translates into CSATDGTDTQYF.